The subject of this entry is one TCR beta chain. Its target is unknown. The source of the sample is a study of regulatory T cells in long-lasting Graves disease. Study results and limitations: Persistent cases favored TRBV28, TRBJ1-2 and TRBJ2-5.

The CDR3 spans 14 residues. Germline CDR1 reads SGHVS; CDR2 reads FQNEAQ. Trimming took 1 base from V and 5 from J, leaving 8 bases between them. To make TCR beta libraries, researchers used iRepertoire HTBI primers and Arm-PCR of CDR3 regions. MiXCR, run by TCRdb on the multiplex PCR reads, gives a single entry per CDR3 protein. The profile shows about 560,000 distinct CDR3 sequences, about 16% of them singletons. Time point specified: newly diagnosed GD, antithyroid drugs for less than 3 months. With RNA extracted from PBMCs as input, the TCR library was made. The same sample was also used in a study of T cells in Graves' hyperthyroidism and ophthalmopathy.

The chain employs TRBV7-8 and TRBJ1-4; D gene uncertain. This sequence was found in a man aged 18 to 29 with Graves disease. The sample was peripheral blood mononuclear cells (PBMCs), taken at new diagnosis, from a patient treated with antithyroid drugs. The DNA of the CDR3 is TGTGCCAGCAGCTTAGGTTTCGGGAATGAAAAACTGTTTTTT. It translates to CASSLGFGNEKLFF.